These T cell receptor beta chains were read from a single sample in a study of blood T cell repertoires in COVID-19. TCRdb keeps only in-frame clones here, not all; method: immunoSEQ multiplex PCR. The sample records 250,000 to 300,000 clones, approximately 91% being singletons. The specimen was peripheral blood. The receptors here all came from a man in his forties or fifties with acute or convalescent COVID-19. The CDR3 runs from the conserved cysteine through the conserved F or W. A D gene is named only where the DNA matches it firmly. Not every row has a clone size; where given, it reads once, few, many or a size class.

d_call	v_call	clone_size	j_call	cdr3_aa	cdr3_nt
-	TRBV27	-	TRBJ2-7	CASSFRGSYEQYF	TGTGCCAGCAGTTTCAGGGGCTCCTACGAGCAGTACTTC
-	TRBV5-1	-	TRBJ1-6	CASSLDGLSYNSPLHF	TGCGCCAGCAGCTTGGACGGTCTATCCTATAATTCACCCCTCCACTTT
-	TRBV9	-	TRBJ2-5	CASSPRGGTETQYF	TGTGCCAGCAGCCCGAGGGGGGGGACGGAGACCCAGTACTTC
-	TRBV3-1/TRBV3-2	-	TRBJ2-2	CASSYGSGVGELFF	TGTGCCAGCAGCTACGGGTCCGGGGTCGGGGAGCTGTTTTTT
-	TRBV9	-	TRBJ1-6	CASSAPSTRRSPLHF	TGTGCCAGCAGCGCCCCATCCACGCGCCGGTCACCCCTCCACTTT
-	TRBV7-6	-	TRBJ2-3	CASSLAGTLSTDTQYF	TGTGCCAGCAGCTTAGCGGGGACACTAAGCACAGATACGCAGTATTTT
-	TRBV2	-	TRBJ1-5	CASHTGVGRQPQHF	TGTGCCAGTCACACGGGGGTGGGAAGGCAGCCCCAGCATTTT
TRBD2	TRBV10-2	-	TRBJ2-7	CASKVAGPSYEQYF	TGCGCCAGCAAGGTAGCGGGCCCGTCCTACGAGCAGTACTTC
-	TRBV15	few	TRBJ1-3	CATSGGYGNTIYF	TGTGCCACCAGCGGGGGCTATGGAAACACCATATATTTT
-	TRBV5-1	once	TRBJ1-1	CASSLGEGSGTEAFF	TGCGCCAGCAGCTTGGGGGAGGGCTCGGGCACTGAAGCTTTCTTT
-	TRBV9	-	TRBJ2-3	CASSVDDGEADTQYF	TGTGCCAGCAGCGTAGACGACGGGGAGGCAGATACGCAGTATTTT
TRBD1	TRBV18	-	TRBJ1-5	CASSYGQDNQPQHF	TGTGCCAGCTCATACGGACAGGATAATCAGCCCCAGCATTTT
-	TRBV27	once	TRBJ1-5	CASSLTRENQPQHF	TGTGCCAGCAGTTTAACCCGGGAGAATCAGCCCCAGCATTTT
TRBD2	TRBV27	-	TRBJ2-3	CASSLLLAGGTDTQYF	TGTGCCAGCAGTTTATTACTAGCGGGCGGCACAGATACGCAGTATTTT
-	TRBV14	-	TRBJ1-2	CASTQGYGYGYTF	TGTGCCAGCACTCAGGGGTACGGCTATGGCTACACCTTC
TRBD2	TRBV6-6	few	TRBJ2-1	CASTPGRGFVEEQFF	TGTGCCAGCACCCCAGGGCGGGGGTTCGTCGAGGAGCAGTTCTTC
TRBD1	TRBV5-4	-	TRBJ1-2	CASSSTGTGYGYTF	TGTGCCAGCAGCTCGACAGGGACAGGCTATGGCTACACCTTC
-	TRBV6-6	-	TRBJ2-1	CASWGREQFF	TGTGCCAGCTGGGGGCGGGAGCAGTTCTTC
-	TRBV5-4	-	TRBJ1-6	CASSTGNSPLHF	TGTGCCAGCAGCACGGGGAATTCACCCCTCCACTTT
-	TRBV6-4	-	TRBJ1-6	CASSESGNSPLHF	TGTGCCAGCAGTGAATCCGGTAATTCACCCCTCCACTTT
-	TRBV2	-	TRBJ1-2	CASSEARASGYTF	TGTGCCAGCAGTGAGGCCAGGGCCTCTGGCTACACCTTC
TRBD1	TRBV6-6	-	TRBJ1-5	CASSPGTAFYSNQPQHF	TGTGCCAGCAGTCCAGGGACAGCCTTTTATAGCAATCAGCCCCAGCATTTT
-	TRBV7-8	-	TRBJ1-1	CASSVAGREYGQANTEAFF	TGTGCCAGCAGCGTAGCGGGGCGGGAGTATGGGCAGGCCAACACTGAAGCTTTCTTT
TRBD1	TRBV4-1	-	TRBJ2-1	CASSPRQGADEQFF	TGCGCCAGCAGCCCCCGACAGGGGGCGGATGAGCAGTTCTTC
-	TRBV3-1/TRBV3-2	-	TRBJ1-2	CASTRTPGGKLVYTF	TGTGCCAGCACCCGAACCCCGGGGGGAAAACTTGTCTACACCTTC
-	TRBV18	-	TRBJ2-7	CASSPMDKGQGGQYF	TGTGCCAGCTCACCGATGGACAAGGGCCAGGGGGGGCAGTACTTC
TRBD1	TRBV10-3	-	TRBJ2-3	CAISDPGQYTDTQYF	TGTGCCATCAGTGACCCGGGACAGTACACAGATACGCAGTATTTT
TRBD1	TRBV19	-	TRBJ1-5	CATTTGWLVEPQHF	TGTGCCACAACGACAGGGTGGCTAGTTGAGCCCCAGCATTTT
-	TRBV7-9	once	TRBJ1-1	CASSGRGGTEAFF	TGTGCCAGCAGCGGCCGGGGAGGCACTGAAGCTTTCTTT
-	TRBV10-1	-	TRBJ1-1	CASSWGGWTEAFF	TGCGCCAGCAGTTGGGGGGGTTGGACTGAAGCTTTCTTT
-	TRBV4-1	-	TRBJ2-2	CASSQDGRLTSGELFF	TGCGCCAGCAGCCAAGATGGGAGACTGACCTCCGGGGAGCTGTTTTTT
TRBD1	TRBV7-9	once	TRBJ1-6	CASTTGDSPLHF	TGTGCCAGCACTACAGGGGACTCACCCCTCCACTTT
TRBD2	TRBV7-2	once	TRBJ2-5	CASSPRPAGYPETQYF	TGTGCCAGCAGCCCAAGGCCAGCGGGGTACCCCGAGACCCAGTACTTC
TRBD2	TRBV3-1/TRBV3-2	-	TRBJ2-7	CASSLNGRLPYEQYF	TGTGCCAGCAGCTTAAACGGGAGGCTTCCCTACGAGCAGTACTTC
TRBD2	TRBV5-1	-	TRBJ2-3	CASSQVGGGATDTQYF	TGCGCCAGCTCCCAAGTGGGCGGGGGGGCCACAGATACGCAGTATTTT
TRBD2	TRBV7-2	-	TRBJ2-3	CASSLTLGLAGGDTQYF	TGTGCCAGCAGCTTAACTCTGGGACTAGCGGGCGGGGATACGCAGTATTTT
-	TRBV10-3	-	TRBJ2-7	CAISESGAVYEQYF	TGTGCCATCAGTGAGTCGGGGGCCGTTTACGAGCAGTACTTC
TRBD1	TRBV7-9	-	TRBJ2-7	CASSNPGTGSYEQYF	TGTGCCAGCAGCAACCCCGGGACAGGGTCCTACGAGCAGTACTTC
TRBD2	TRBV6-4	-	TRBJ2-1	CASSPGTSGPIEINEQFF	TGTGCCAGCAGTCCCGGGACTAGTGGACCTATCGAGATCAATGAGCAGTTCTTC
-	TRBV4-1	-	TRBJ1-5	CASSRTGELYSNQPQHF	TGCGCCAGCTCCCGTACAGGCGAACTCTATAGCAATCAGCCCCAGCATTTT
-	TRBV27	-	TRBJ2-1	CASSFRGDEQFF	TGTGCCAGCAGTTTCCGTGGAGATGAGCAGTTCTTC
TRBD1	TRBV11-2	-	TRBJ2-7	CASSRLGQGTYEQYF	TGTGCCAGCAGCCGCCTGGGACAGGGTACCTACGAGCAGTACTTC
-	TRBV3-1/TRBV3-2	-	TRBJ1-2	CASSQGQVGGYTF	TGTGCCAGCAGCCAAGGACAGGTGGGAGGCTACACCTTC
TRBD1	TRBV12-5	once	TRBJ1-6	CASGDTGAPYNSPLHF	TGTGCTAGTGGGGATACAGGGGCCCCCTATAATTCACCCCTCCACTTT
-	TRBV5-1	-	TRBJ2-3	CASSLGGAQTDTQYF	TGCGCCAGCAGCTTGGGCGGGGCTCAAACAGATACGCAGTATTTT
-	TRBV5-4	-	TRBJ2-1	CASRLRDLPNEQFF	TGTGCCAGCAGGCTACGGGACTTACCGAATGAGCAGTTCTTC
TRBD1	TRBV23-1	-	TRBJ1-5	CASSPPGQLQPQHF	TGCGCCAGCAGTCCCCCGGGACAGCTACAGCCCCAGCATTTT
TRBD1	TRBV29-1	-	TRBJ2-5	CSGKGTVVETQYF	TGCAGCGGAAAGGGGACAGTGGTCGAGACCCAGTACTTC
-	TRBV11-2	-	TRBJ1-5	CASSLEGRGTGPQHF	TGTGCCAGCAGCTTAGAGGGGAGGGGAACAGGGCCCCAGCATTTT
TRBD1	TRBV7-2	-	TRBJ1-6	CASSLVAGGDSPLHF	TGTGCCAGCAGCTTAGTGGCAGGGGGTGATTCACCCCTCCACTTT
TRBD1	TRBV13	once	TRBJ1-2	CASSLLSRGNYGYTF	TGTGCCAGCAGCTTATTAAGCAGGGGGAACTATGGCTACACCTTC
TRBD2	TRBV4-1	-	TRBJ2-1	CASSRFIAGGYNEQFF	TGCGCCAGCAGCAGATTTATAGCGGGGGGCTACAATGAGCAGTTCTTC